This section outlines one T cell receptor beta chain sequence together with its context. The repertoire was sequenced with immunoSEQ multiplex PCR; TCRdb's copy has only in-frame clones and lacks some. The data contain more than 45,000 clones, 75% to 90% of them singletons. This specimen comes from a study of PD-L1 blockade in urothelial cancer. On the study more broadly: It was in 2014 that patients started atezolizumab at 1,200 mg intravenously every 3 weeks.

Samples spanned pretreatment and treatment, with 1 to 8 time points per patient. CDR3 length: 13 residues. Trimming shortened V by 2 bases and J by 5 bases, and 10 bases separated the two germline ends. Per germline, CDR1 SGHDT and CDR2 YYEEEE. This clonotype was sampled from a man in his 60s with urothelial cancer. The sample here was PBMCs, taken around atezolizumab (anti-PD-L1) treatment. The chain uses TRBV5-6 and TRBJ2-5; the D gene is possibly TRBD1 (5 bases). CDR3 coding DNA: TGTGCCAGCAGCTTTGCAGGGTGGGAGACCCAGTACTTC. Its protein is CASSFAGWETQYF.